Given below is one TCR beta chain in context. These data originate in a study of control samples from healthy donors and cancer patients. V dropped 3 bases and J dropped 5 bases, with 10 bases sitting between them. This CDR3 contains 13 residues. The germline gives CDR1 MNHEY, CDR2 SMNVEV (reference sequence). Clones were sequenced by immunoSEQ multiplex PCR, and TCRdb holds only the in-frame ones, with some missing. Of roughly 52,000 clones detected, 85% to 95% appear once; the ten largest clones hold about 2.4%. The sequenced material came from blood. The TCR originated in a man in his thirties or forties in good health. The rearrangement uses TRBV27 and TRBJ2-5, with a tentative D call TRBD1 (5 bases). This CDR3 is CASSFAGHETQYF. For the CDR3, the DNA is TGTGCCAGCAGTTTTGCAGGGCACGAGACCCAGTACTTC.